This is a list of T cell receptor beta chains from one sample in a study of blood T cell repertoires in COVID-19. Repertoires were generated with immunoSEQ multiplex PCR, while TCRdb's copy carries only in-frame clones and drops some. The repertoire consists of 150,000 or so clones, with approximately 86% occurring once and the leading ten covering 8.2%. Specimen: peripheral blood. Every receptor here comes from a woman aged 55-69 years with acute or convalescent COVID-19. The CDR3 runs from the conserved cysteine through the conserved F or W. D genes are given only for firm matches. Expanded clones are given a class, and other clones once, few, many or no size at all.

D	J	size	length	V	CDR3	DNA
NA	TRBJ2-7	NA	16	TRBV11-2	CASSLVFFRSSYEQYF	TGTGCCAGCAGCTTAGTTTTCTTCAGGTCCTCCTACGAGCAGTACTTC
NA	TRBJ1-2	NA	15	TRBV9	CASSPEGMRYYGYTF	TGTGCCAGCAGCCCCGAAGGTATGAGGTACTATGGCTACACCTTC
NA	TRBJ1-1	NA	12	TRBV30	CAWSWGLTEAFF	TGTGCCTGGAGTTGGGGCCTCACTGAAGCTTTCTTT
NA	TRBJ1-1	NA	15	TRBV19	CASTIPAGLGTEAFF	TGTGCCAGTACTATCCCTGCGGGACTTGGGACTGAAGCTTTCTTT
TRBD1	TRBJ2-7	once	16	TRBV3-1/TRBV3-2	CASSQRTGPPSYEQYF	TGTGCCAGCAGCCAAAGGACAGGGCCCCCCTCCTACGAGCAGTACTTC
NA	TRBJ1-3	NA	16	TRBV5-4	CASSLERGGSGNTIYF	TGTGCCAGCAGCTTGGAGAGGGGGGGCTCTGGAAACACCATATATTTT
NA	TRBJ1-1	NA	13	TRBV19	CASSIGLPDEAFF	TGTGCCAGTAGTATAGGTTTGCCAGATGAAGCTTTCTTT
NA	TRBJ2-5	NA	14	TRBV5-4	CASSFLGVQETQYF	TGTGCCAGCAGCTTCCTCGGGGTCCAAGAGACCCAGTACTTC
TRBD2	TRBJ2-2	NA	17	TRBV7-2	CASSPKGLAGGHRELFF	TGTGCCAGCAGCCCGAAGGGGCTAGCGGGGGGCCACCGGGAGCTGTTTTTT
NA	TRBJ1-4	NA	16	TRBV27	CASSFGRVATNEKLFF	TGTGCCAGCAGTTTCGGCAGGGTAGCAACTAATGAAAAACTGTTTTTT
TRBD1	TRBJ2-2	once	17	TRBV28	CASVGQGSHGATGELFF	TGTGCCAGTGTGGGACAGGGCTCTCACGGGGCCACCGGGGAGCTGTTTTTT
TRBD1	TRBJ1-1	NA	16	TRBV4-2	CASSHPTGTVNTEAFF	TGTGCCAGCAGCCATCCGACCGGGACAGTGAACACTGAAGCTTTCTTT
NA	TRBJ1-6	NA	16	TRBV14	CASSHSEGVGNSPLHF	TGTGCCAGCAGCCACAGCGAAGGGGTAGGCAATTCACCCCTCCACTTT
NA	TRBJ2-7	once	15	TRBV7-7	CASSLADDSSYEQYF	TGTGCTAGCAGCTTAGCCGATGACAGTTCCTACGAGCAGTACTTC
NA	TRBJ2-7	NA	13	TRBV7-9	CASSAAFRGEQYF	TGTGCCAGCAGCGCGGCATTCAGGGGCGAGCAGTACTTC
NA	TRBJ1-1	NA	15	TRBV5-1	CASSLAAGLNTEAFF	TGCGCCAGCAGCTTGGCGGCGGGACTGAACACTGAAGCTTTCTTT
TRBD1	TRBJ1-1	NA	15	TRBV6-1	CASSEGRGSNTEAFF	TGTGCCAGCAGTGAAGGCAGGGGGTCGAACACTGAAGCTTTCTTT
NA	TRBJ1-4	NA	15	TRBV9	CASSETVSGDEKLFF	TGTGCCAGCAGCGAAACGGTCTCGGGGGATGAAAAACTGTTTTTT
TRBD2	TRBJ2-1	NA	15	TRBV19	CASSILTSGGNEQFF	TGTGCCAGTAGTATCTTGACTAGCGGGGGGAATGAGCAGTTCTTC
NA	TRBJ1-1	NA	12	TRBV30	CAWSPTGGRAFF	TGTGCCTGGAGTCCAACGGGGGGGAGAGCTTTCTTT
TRBD1	TRBJ2-2	NA	17	TRBV5-1	CASSLSGTGGSTGELFF	TGCGCCAGCAGCTTAAGCGGGACAGGGGGAAGCACCGGGGAGCTGTTTTTT
TRBD1	TRBJ1-1	NA	14	TRBV6-1	CASTHRGGSTEAFF	TGTGCCAGCACACACAGGGGGGGAAGCACTGAAGCTTTCTTT
TRBD1	TRBJ2-1	NA	14	TRBV10-1	CASSGQGGYNEQFF	TGCGCCAGCTCGGGACAGGGTGGTTACAATGAGCAGTTCTTC
NA	TRBJ1-5	NA	18	TRBV3-1/TRBV3-2	CASSQVLKERRGNQPQHF	TGTGCCAGCAGCCAAGTCTTAAAAGAGCGCCGTGGCAATCAGCCCCAGCATTTT
TRBD2	TRBJ2-1	NA	14	TRBV5-1	CASSLVLADNEQFF	TGCGCCAGCAGCTTGGTTCTAGCGGACAATGAGCAGTTCTTC
TRBD1	TRBJ1-2	few	13	TRBV24-1	CATSEGQGRGYTF	TGTGCCACCAGTGAGGGACAGGGACGCGGCTACACCTTC
TRBD1	TRBJ2-7	once	16	TRBV30	CAWRNLQGDLSLEQYF	TGTGCCTGGAGGAACCTACAGGGGGACCTCTCTCTCGAGCAGTACTTC
NA	TRBJ1-6	NA	13	TRBV23-1	CATTGDYNSPLHF	TGCGCCACTACAGGAGATTATAATTCACCCCTCCACTTT
NA	TRBJ2-5	NA	13	TRBV7-7	CASSLDPLETQYF	TGTGCTAGCAGCTTAGACCCACTGGAGACCCAGTACTTC
NA	TRBJ2-1	NA	15	TRBV5-4	CASSLERRSGDEQFF	TGTGCCAGCAGCTTGGAGCGTCGGTCTGGTGATGAGCAGTTCTTC
TRBD1	TRBJ1-5	NA	12	TRBV15	CATRQGNQPQHF	TGTGCCACCAGACAGGGGAATCAGCCCCAGCATTTT
NA	TRBJ1-2	NA	13	TRBV5-6	CASSLTGLYGYTF	TGTGCCAGCAGCTTAACAGGGCTCTATGGCTACACCTTC
NA	TRBJ1-1	NA	13	TRBV15	CATSRAGNAVAFF	TGTGCCACCAGCAGAGCAGGGAACGCGGTGGCTTTCTTT
NA	TRBJ1-2	NA	18	TRBV7-9	CASSGPLGTSVFNYGYTF	TGTGCCAGCAGCGGTCCCCTTGGGACATCGGTGTTTAACTATGGCTACACCTTC
NA	TRBJ2-2	NA	15	TRBV19	CASSPLDTNTGELFF	TGTGCCAGTAGTCCCCTGGACACAAACACCGGGGAGCTGTTTTTT
TRBD1	TRBJ2-2	NA	16	TRBV15	CATSREGTANTGELFF	TGTGCCACCAGCAGAGAAGGGACAGCGAACACCGGGGAGCTGTTTTTT
NA	TRBJ2-6	NA	14	TRBV9	CASSVRGLANVLTF	TGTGCCAGCAGCGTAAGAGGGTTAGCCAACGTCCTGACTTTC
TRBD1	TRBJ1-2	NA	16	TRBV7-8	CASSLGAGTGAYGYTF	TGTGCCAGCAGCTTAGGAGCCGGGACAGGGGCCTATGGCTACACCTTC
TRBD2	TRBJ2-7	NA	16	TRBV7-2	CASRAEAGVPSYEQYF	TGTGCCAGCAGGGCCGAAGCGGGGGTCCCCTCCTACGAGCAGTACTTC
TRBD1	TRBJ1-1	NA	15	TRBV6-4	CASTPEGQENTEAFF	TGTGCCAGCACCCCCGAGGGACAGGAGAACACTGAAGCTTTCTTT
TRBD2	TRBJ2-3	NA	15	TRBV9	CASSVGGLAGDPLYF	TGTGCCAGCAGCGTAGGAGGACTAGCGGGGGATCCACTGTATTTT
NA	TRBJ1-2	NA	15	TRBV6-6	CASSYSGGEGYGYTF	TGTGCCAGCAGTTACTCGGGAGGGGAAGGTTACGGCTACACCTTC
TRBD1	TRBJ2-7	NA	13	TRBV28	CASRPTGVYEQYF	TGTGCCAGCAGGCCAACAGGGGTCTACGAGCAGTACTTC
NA	TRBJ1-4	NA	14	TRBV13	CASSANLGGEKLFF	TGTGCCAGCAGCGCGAATCTTGGAGGGGAAAAACTGTTTTTT
TRBD1	TRBJ2-5	NA	12	TRBV29-1	CSVHRGQETQYF	TGCAGCGTTCACAGGGGCCAAGAGACCCAGTACTTC
NA	TRBJ1-1	NA	15	TRBV13	CASSIIRALWNEAFF	TGTGCCAGCAGCATCATCAGGGCCCTGTGGAACGAAGCTTTCTTT
NA	TRBJ2-2	NA	14	TRBV5-4	CASSLLFGTGELFF	TGTGCCAGCAGCTTGTTGTTCGGCACCGGGGAGCTGTTTTTT
NA	TRBJ1-5	NA	15	TRBV30	CAWSSAGVGNQPQHF	TGTGCCTGGAGTTCCGCAGGGGTAGGCAATCAGCCCCAGCATTTT
TRBD2	TRBJ2-2	NA	16	TRBV10-3	CAITAASGGNTGELFF	TGTGCCATCACGGCGGCTAGCGGGGGGAACACCGGGGAGCTGTTTTTT
TRBD1	TRBJ1-1	NA	13	TRBV28	CASRTPGGTEAFF	TGTGCCAGTAGGACTCCAGGGGGCACTGAAGCTTTCTTT
TRBD2	TRBJ2-1	NA	14	TRBV9	CASSASGTRNEQFF	TGTGCCAGCAGCGCGAGTGGGACTAGGAATGAGCAGTTCTTC
TRBD2	TRBJ2-3	once	13	TRBV28	CASSGEGRDTQYF	TGTGCCAGTAGCGGGGAAGGGAGAGATACGCAGTATTTT
TRBD2	TRBJ2-4	NA	20	TRBV3-1/TRBV3-2	CASSQGAGRGVPIAKNIQYF	TGTGCCAGCAGCCAAGGAGCGGGGCGGGGGGTACCTATAGCCAAAAACATTCAGTACTTC
NA	TRBJ1-3	NA	15	TRBV19	CASKPQGSGRNTIYF	TGTGCCAGCAAGCCTCAGGGTAGCGGGAGAAACACCATATATTTT